Reported below is one TCR beta chain. Its cognate antigen is unknown. V lost 0 bases to trimming and J lost 1 base, with 10 bases between them. Germline V gene data show CDR1 as SGDLS and CDR2 as YYNGEE. The CDR3 totals 15 residues. The sample is drawn from a study of shared clonotypes between healthy human individuals. TCRdb keeps only in-frame clones here, not all; method: immunoSEQ multiplex PCR. The sample shows about 2.3 million clones, 85% to 95% of them seen only once. Study-level findings and limits: Larger estimated richness was generally recorded for naive subsets relative to memory subsets. Between a handful of donors, naive CD4 clonotypes were shared at a level of about 5%.

The rearrangement joins TRBV9 to TRBJ1-1, with D maybe TRBD1 (5 bases). The sequence derives from a man younger than 30 in good health. Some clones in this sample may be carry-over from other donors' samples. The sequencing input was naive CD4+ T cells from PBMCs. As to subset: CD45RA+ positively selected. The CDR3 region has the DNA TGTGCCAGCAGCGTAGGGGACGGCAAGAACACTGAAGCTTTCTTT. This encodes CASSVGDGKNTEAFF. Full variable domain (rest looked up from reference TRBV9 and TRBJ1-1): DSGVTQTPKHLITATGQRVTLRCSPRSGDLSVYWYQQSLDQGLQFLIQYYNGEERAKGNILERFSAQQFPDLHSELNLSSLELGDSALYFCASSVGDGKNTEAFFGQGTRLTVV.